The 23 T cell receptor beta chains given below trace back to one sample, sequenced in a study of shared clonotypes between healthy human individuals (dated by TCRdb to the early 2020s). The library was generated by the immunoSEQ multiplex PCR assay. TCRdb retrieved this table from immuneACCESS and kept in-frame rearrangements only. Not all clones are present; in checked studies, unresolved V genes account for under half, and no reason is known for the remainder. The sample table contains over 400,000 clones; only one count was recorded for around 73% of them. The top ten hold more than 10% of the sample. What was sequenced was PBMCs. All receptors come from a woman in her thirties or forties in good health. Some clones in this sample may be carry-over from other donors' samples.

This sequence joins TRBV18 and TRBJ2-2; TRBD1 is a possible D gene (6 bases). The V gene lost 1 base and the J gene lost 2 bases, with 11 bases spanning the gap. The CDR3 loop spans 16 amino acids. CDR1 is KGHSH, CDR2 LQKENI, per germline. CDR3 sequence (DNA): TGTGCCAGCTCACCACTACAGGGCCAAAACACCGGGGAGCTGTTTTTT. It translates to CASSPLQGQNTGELFF.

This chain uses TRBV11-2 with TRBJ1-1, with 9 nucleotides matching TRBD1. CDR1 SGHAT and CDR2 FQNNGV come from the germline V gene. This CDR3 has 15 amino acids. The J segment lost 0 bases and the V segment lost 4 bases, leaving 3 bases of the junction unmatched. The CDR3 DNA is TGTGCCAGCAGCTCCAACAGGGGGCTGAACACTGAAGCTTTCTTT. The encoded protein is CASSSNRGLNTEAFF.

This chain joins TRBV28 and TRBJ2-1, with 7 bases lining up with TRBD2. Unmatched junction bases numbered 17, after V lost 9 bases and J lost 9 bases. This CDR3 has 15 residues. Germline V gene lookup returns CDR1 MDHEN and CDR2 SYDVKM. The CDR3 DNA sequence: TGTGCCAGTTTACCCGGGACTACCAATCCCAGTGAGCAGTTCTTC. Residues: CASLPGTTNPSEQFF.

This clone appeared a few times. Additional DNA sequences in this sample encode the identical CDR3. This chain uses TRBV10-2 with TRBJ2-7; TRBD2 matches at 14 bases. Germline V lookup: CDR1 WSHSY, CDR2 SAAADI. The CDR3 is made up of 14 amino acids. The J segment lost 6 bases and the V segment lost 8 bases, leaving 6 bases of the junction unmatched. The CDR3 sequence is CASRLAGGPAEQYF. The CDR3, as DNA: TGCGCCAGCCGACTAGCGGGAGGGCCAGCCGAGCAGTACTTC.

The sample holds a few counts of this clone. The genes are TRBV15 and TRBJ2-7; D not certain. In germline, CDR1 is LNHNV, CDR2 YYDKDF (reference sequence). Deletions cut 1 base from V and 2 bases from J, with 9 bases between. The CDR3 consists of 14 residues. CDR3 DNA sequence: TGTGCCACCAGCAGAGTGACGGTTCCCTACGAGCAGTACTTC. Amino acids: CATSRVTVPYEQYF. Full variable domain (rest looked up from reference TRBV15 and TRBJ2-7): DAMVIQNPRYQVTQFGKPVTLSCSQTLNHNVMYWYQQKSSQAPKLLFHYYDKDFNNEADTPDNFQSRRPNTSFCFLDIRSPGLGDTAMYLCATSRVTVPYEQYFGPGTRLTVT.

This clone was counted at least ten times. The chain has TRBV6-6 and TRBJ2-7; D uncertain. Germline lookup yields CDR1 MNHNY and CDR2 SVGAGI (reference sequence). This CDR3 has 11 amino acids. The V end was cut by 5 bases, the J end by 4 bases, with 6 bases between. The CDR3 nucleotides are TGTGCCAGCAGTCAACAATACGAGCAGTACTTC. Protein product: CASSQQYEQYF.

The CDR3: CASSFGGTSTDTQYF. The DNA for the CDR3 is TGCGCCAGCAGCTTTGGCGGGACTAGCACAGATACGCAGTATTTT. The chain combines TRBV5-1 with TRBJ2-3; the D gene is possibly TRBD2 (6 bases). Per germline, CDR1 SGHRS and CDR2 YFSETQ. The CDR3 is 15 residues long. Trimming cost V 2 bases and J 0 bases, with 10 bases left between them.

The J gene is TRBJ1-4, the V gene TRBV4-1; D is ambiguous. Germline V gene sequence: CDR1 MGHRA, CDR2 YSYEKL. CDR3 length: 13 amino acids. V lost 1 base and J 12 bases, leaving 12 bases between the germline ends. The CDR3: CASSQVAERELFF. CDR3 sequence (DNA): TGCGCCAGCAGCCAAGTGGCCGAAAGGGAACTGTTTTTT.

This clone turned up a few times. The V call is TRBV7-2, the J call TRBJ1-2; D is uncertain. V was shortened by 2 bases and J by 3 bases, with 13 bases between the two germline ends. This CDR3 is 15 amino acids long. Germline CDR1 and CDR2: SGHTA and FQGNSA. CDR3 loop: CASSLRPGRDYGYTF. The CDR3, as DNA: TGTGCCAGCAGCTTACGCCCGGGGAGGGACTATGGCTACACCTTC.

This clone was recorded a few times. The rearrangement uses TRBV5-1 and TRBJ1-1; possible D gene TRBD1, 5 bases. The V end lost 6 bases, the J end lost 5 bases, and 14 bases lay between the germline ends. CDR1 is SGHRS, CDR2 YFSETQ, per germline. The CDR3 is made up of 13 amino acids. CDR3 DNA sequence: TGCGCCAGCATGAGGGACGTGGGGACTGAAGCTTTCTTT. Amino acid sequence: CASMRDVGTEAFF.

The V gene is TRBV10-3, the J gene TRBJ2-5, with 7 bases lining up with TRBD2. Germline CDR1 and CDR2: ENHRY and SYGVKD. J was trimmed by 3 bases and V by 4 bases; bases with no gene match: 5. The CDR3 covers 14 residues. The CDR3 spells CAISASSGEETQYF. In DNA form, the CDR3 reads TGTGCCATCAGTGCGTCTAGCGGCGAAGAGACCCAGTACTTC.

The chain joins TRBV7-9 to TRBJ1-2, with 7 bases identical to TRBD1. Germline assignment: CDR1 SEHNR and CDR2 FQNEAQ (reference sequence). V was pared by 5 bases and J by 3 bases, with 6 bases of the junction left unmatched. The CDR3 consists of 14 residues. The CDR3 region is CASSRNTGDYGYTF. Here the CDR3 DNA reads TGTGCCAGCAGCCGCAATACAGGGGACTATGGCTACACCTTC. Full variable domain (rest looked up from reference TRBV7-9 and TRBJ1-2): DTGVSQNPRHKITKRGQNVTFRCDPISEHNRLYWYRQTLGQGPEFLTYFQNEAQLEKSRLLSDRFSAERPKGSFSTLEIQRTEQGDSAMYLCASSRNTGDYGYTFGSGTRLTVV.

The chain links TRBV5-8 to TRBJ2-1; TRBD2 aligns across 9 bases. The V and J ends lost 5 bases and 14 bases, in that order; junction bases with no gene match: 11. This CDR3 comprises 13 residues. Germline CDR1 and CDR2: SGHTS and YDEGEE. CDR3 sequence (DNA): TGTGCCAGCAGTTTTCCCCGACTAGCGGACGAGTTCTTC. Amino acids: CASSFPRLADEFF. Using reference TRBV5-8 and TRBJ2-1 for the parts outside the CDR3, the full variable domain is EAGVTQSPTHLIKTRGQQATLRCSPISGHTSVYWYQQALGLGLQFLLWYDEGEERNRGNFPPRFSGRQFPNYSSELNVNALELEDSALYLCASSFPRLADEFFGPGTRLTVL.

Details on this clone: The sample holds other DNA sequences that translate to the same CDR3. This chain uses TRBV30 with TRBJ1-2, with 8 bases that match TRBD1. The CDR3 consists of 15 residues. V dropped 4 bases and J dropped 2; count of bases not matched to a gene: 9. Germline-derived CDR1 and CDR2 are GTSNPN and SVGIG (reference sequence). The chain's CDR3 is CAWTRRTGSNYGYTF. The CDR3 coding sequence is TGTGCCTGGACTCGTCGGACAGGGAGCAACTATGGCTACACCTTC.

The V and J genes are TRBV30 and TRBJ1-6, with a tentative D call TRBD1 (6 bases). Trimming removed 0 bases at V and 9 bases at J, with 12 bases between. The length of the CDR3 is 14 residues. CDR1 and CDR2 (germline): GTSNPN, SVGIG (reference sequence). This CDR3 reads CAWSVLQGGSPLHF. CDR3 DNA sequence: TGTGCCTGGAGTGTACTACAGGGAGGTTCACCCCTCCACTTT.

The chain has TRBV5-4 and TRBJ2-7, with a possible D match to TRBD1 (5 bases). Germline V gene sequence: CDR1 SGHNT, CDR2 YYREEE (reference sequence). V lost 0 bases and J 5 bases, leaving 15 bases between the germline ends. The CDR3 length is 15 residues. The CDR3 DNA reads TGTGCCAGCAGCTTGGACCCGCAGGGATTCAACGAGCAGTACTTC. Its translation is CASSLDPQGFNEQYF.

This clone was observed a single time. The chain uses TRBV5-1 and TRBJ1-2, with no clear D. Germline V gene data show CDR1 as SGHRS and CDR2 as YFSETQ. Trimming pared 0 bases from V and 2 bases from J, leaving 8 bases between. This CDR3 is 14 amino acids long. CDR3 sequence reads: CASSLESHNYGYTF. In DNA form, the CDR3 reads TGCGCCAGCAGCTTGGAGAGTCACAACTATGGCTACACCTTC.

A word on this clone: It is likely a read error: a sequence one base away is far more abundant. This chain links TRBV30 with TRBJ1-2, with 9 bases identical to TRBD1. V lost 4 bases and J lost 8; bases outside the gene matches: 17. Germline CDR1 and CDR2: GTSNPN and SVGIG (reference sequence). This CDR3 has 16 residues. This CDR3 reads CAWNFLRHRGRRGYTF. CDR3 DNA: TGTGCCTGGAACTTTCTCCGGCACAGGGGGCGCCGAGGCTACACCTTC.

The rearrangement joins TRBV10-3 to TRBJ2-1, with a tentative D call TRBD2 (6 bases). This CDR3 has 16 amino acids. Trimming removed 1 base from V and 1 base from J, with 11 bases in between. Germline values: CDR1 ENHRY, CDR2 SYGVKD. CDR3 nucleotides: TGTGCCATCAGTGAGTTATCGGGAGTATCCTACAATGAGCAGTTCTTC. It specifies CAISELSGVSYNEQFF.

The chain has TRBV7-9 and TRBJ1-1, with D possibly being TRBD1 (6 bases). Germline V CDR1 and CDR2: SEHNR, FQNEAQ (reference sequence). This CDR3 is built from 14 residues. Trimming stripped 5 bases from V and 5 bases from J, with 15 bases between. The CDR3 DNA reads TGTGCCAGCAGCCAGCGAATTACAGGGACTGAAGCTTTCTTT. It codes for CASSQRITGTEAFF.

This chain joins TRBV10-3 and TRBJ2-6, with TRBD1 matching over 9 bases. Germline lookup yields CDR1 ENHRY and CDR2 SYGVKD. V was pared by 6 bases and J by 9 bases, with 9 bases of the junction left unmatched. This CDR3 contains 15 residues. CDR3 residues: CAISLGQGWDNVLTF. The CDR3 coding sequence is TGTGCCATCAGCCTGGGACAGGGTTGGGACAACGTCCTGACTTTC.

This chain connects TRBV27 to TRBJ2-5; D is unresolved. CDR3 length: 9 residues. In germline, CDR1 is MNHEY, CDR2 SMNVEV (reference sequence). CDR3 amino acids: CIPQETQYF. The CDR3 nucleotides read TGTATCCCGCAAGAGACCCAGTACTTC.

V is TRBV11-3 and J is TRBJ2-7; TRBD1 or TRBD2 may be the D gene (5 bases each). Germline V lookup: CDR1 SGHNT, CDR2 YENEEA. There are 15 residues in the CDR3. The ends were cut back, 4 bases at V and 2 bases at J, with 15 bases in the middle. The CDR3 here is CASSSGPGSPYEQYF. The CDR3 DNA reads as TGTGCCAGCAGCTCGGGACCCGGTTCGCCCTACGAGCAGTACTTC.